The rows below give T cell receptor beta chains drawn from one sample of a study of T cell responses to AZD1222 COVID-19 vaccine. Assay used: immunoSEQ multiplex PCR; TCRdb lists only in-frame clones, some missing. Found here are about 180,000 clones, almost 90% of them singletons; the top ten hold around 10%. The sequencing here drew on peripheral blood, taken 28 days after the second AZD1222 dose. The receptors were gathered from an adult who received the AZD1222 COVID-19 vaccine. CDR3s include the opening cysteine and the closing phenylalanine or tryptophan.

CDR3aa: CASSLGRLLGGYTF
v_gene: TRBV27

CDR3aa: CASSEWDTQYF
v_gene: TRBV6-2/TRBV6-3

CDR3aa: CASSKGRGTDTQYF
v_gene: TRBV19

CDR3aa: CASSPDRYSYNEQFF
v_gene: TRBV7-2

CDR3aa: CASSQAGTTEQFF
v_gene: TRBV3-1/TRBV3-2

CDR3aa: CASSSPGQGAVEAFF
v_gene: TRBV6-5

CDR3aa: CASSLNGQGKTQYF
v_gene: TRBV7-2

CDR3aa: CASSLYQGPNEKLFF
v_gene: TRBV5-8

CDR3aa: CASSQGSGLNYGYTF
v_gene: TRBV4-2

CDR3aa: CASSKSTGVKETQYF
v_gene: TRBV27

CDR3aa: CASSLALTGGGEQYF
v_gene: TRBV7-2

CDR3aa: CASSEETGPSGNTIYF
v_gene: TRBV6-1

CDR3aa: CASSLVSGLGGEQYF
v_gene: TRBV7-2

CDR3aa: CAWSVSLSSYEQYF
v_gene: TRBV30

CDR3aa: CASSESTGNTGELFF
v_gene: TRBV6-4

CDR3aa: CASSLMIGRNTEAFF
v_gene: TRBV7-2

CDR3aa: CAWSPGGSYEQYF
v_gene: TRBV30

CDR3aa: CASSLAQGVDTGELFF
v_gene: TRBV5-1

CDR3aa: CASSPRLFESLQAAEAFF
v_gene: TRBV3-1/TRBV3-2

CDR3aa: CASSPRRDTEAFF
v_gene: TRBV21-1

CDR3aa: CASTRGLREPQHF
v_gene: TRBV10-1

CDR3aa: CASSSGTGGRQPQHF
v_gene: TRBV6-5

CDR3aa: CASSLSQGTQYF
v_gene: TRBV11-2

CDR3aa: CASSIGGTANTEAFF
v_gene: TRBV19

CDR3aa: CASSPGPARNEQFF
v_gene: TRBV9

CDR3aa: CASSLDPGGYNEQFF
v_gene: TRBV5-4

CDR3aa: CASSPNERRNSPLHF
v_gene: TRBV7-6

CDR3aa: CASSLPPTGRKFF
v_gene: TRBV2

CDR3aa: CASSLTGSYEQYF
v_gene: TRBV5-1

CDR3aa: CASRLDPNRANVLTF
v_gene: TRBV6-5

CDR3aa: CGYGGNTEAFF
v_gene: TRBV29-1

CDR3aa: CSVPGYHEQFF
v_gene: TRBV29-1

CDR3aa: CASSLGLGRGFGYTF
v_gene: TRBV11-2

CDR3aa: CASSLYGYNEQFF
v_gene: TRBV4-1

CDR3aa: CAISASGGFQETQYF
v_gene: TRBV10-3

CDR3aa: CASSIGAGGRQPQHF
v_gene: TRBV19

CDR3aa: CASSYSRVAGYNEQFF
v_gene: TRBV6-5

CDR3aa: CASSVYAPSGGPSTDTQYF
v_gene: TRBV6-4

CDR3aa: CASSLVPGEQYF
v_gene: TRBV13

CDR3aa: CASSLPDRDHNEQFF
v_gene: TRBV13

CDR3aa: CASSEARDWFTYEQYF
v_gene: TRBV6-1

CDR3aa: CASSSASSYNSPLHF
v_gene: TRBV7-2

CDR3aa: CASSLAGRTDTQYF
v_gene: TRBV6-2/TRBV6-3

CDR3aa: CASSPRDRGNSPLHF
v_gene: TRBV19

CDR3aa: CASSRDSIESPLHF
v_gene: TRBV5-4

CDR3aa: CASSFGQGEIDGYTF
v_gene: TRBV7-8

CDR3aa: CASAPGTPYGYTF
v_gene: TRBV12-5

CDR3aa: CASSPDSGRQFF
v_gene: TRBV7-9

CDR3aa: CASRGDNQPQHF
v_gene: TRBV7-9

CDR3aa: CASSLGQHTGELFF
v_gene: TRBV5-1

CDR3aa: CASSGVRLAGGQEQYF
v_gene: TRBV7-2

CDR3aa: CASRLTENTEAFF
v_gene: TRBV12-3/TRBV12-4

CDR3aa: CASRLETANYGYTF
v_gene: TRBV6-5

CDR3aa: CASRTGQGSYNKQFF
v_gene: TRBV5-1

CDR3aa: CASSEWTGAYNSPLHF
v_gene: TRBV10-1

CDR3aa: CASTTGTRGRTQYF
v_gene: TRBV7-2

CDR3aa: CASKVSGGTEKLFF
v_gene: TRBV19